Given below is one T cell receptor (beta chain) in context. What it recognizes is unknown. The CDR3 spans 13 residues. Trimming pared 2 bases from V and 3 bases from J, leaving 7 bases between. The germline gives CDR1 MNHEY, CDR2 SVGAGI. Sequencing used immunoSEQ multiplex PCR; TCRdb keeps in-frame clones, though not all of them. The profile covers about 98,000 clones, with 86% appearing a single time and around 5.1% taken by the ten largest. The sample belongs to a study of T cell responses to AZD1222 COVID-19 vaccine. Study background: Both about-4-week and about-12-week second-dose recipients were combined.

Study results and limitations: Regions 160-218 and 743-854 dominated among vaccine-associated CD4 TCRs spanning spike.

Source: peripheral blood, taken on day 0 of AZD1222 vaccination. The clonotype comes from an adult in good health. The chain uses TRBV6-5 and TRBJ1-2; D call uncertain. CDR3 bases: TGTGCCAGCAGTTACGACCCTTACTATGGCTACACCTTC. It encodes CASSYDPYYGYTF.